The TCR beta chain described here comes from a study of OX40 agonist ivuxolimab in advanced cancers. Study-level background: Ivuxolimab was administered intravenously to patients at 0.01 to 10 mg/kg every 2 weeks. Patients assigned to dose escalation were diagnosed with hepatocellular carcinoma, melanoma, renal cell or head and neck cancer. Study outcomes and limitations: Several nonresponders also turned out to have low normalized T-cell clonal expansion.

Enrollment shut out patients with autoimmune disease history or systemic immunosuppression. Generated by immunoSEQ multiplex PCR, the TCRdb table keeps only in-frame clones and is missing some. Of approximately 75,000 clones in the sample, roughly nine tenths were seen once. About this clone: What it binds is not known.

The source material was CD4+ or CD8+ T cells sorted from blood, sampled in a trial of the OX40 agonist ivuxolimab. The receptor comes from an adult with an advanced solid tumor such as melanoma, head and neck, liver or kidney cancer.

As DNA, the CDR3 is TGTGCCAGCAGTTCTGACTTCACCTACGAGCAGTACTTC. This translates into CASSSDFTYEQYF. The gene calls are TRBV28 and TRBJ2-7; no definite D call. This CDR3 spans 13 amino acids. The V gene's germline CDR1 is MDHEN and CDR2 SYDVKM. V lost 4 bases, J lost 2 bases, and 9 bases lay in between.